The 14 T cell receptor beta chains reported below all come from one sample, sequenced in a study of OX40 agonist ivuxolimab in advanced cancers. Sequencing used immunoSEQ multiplex PCR; TCRdb keeps in-frame clones, though not all of them. The table includes about 94,000 clones, nearly 90% detected once. The sample in question was CD4+ or CD8+ T cells sorted from blood, obtained in a trial of the OX40 agonist ivuxolimab. Receptor source: an adult with an advanced solid tumor such as melanoma, head and neck, liver or kidney cancer.

This clone appeared once. The CDR3 region is CASSLKGPSTEAFF. CDR3 in DNA: TGTGCCAGCAGCCTAAAAGGCCCTTCAACTGAAGCTTTCTTT. The chain employs TRBV7-2 and TRBJ1-1; D gene unclear. Germline-derived CDR1 and CDR2 are SGHTA and FQGNSA. The CDR3 has 14 residues. Trimming stripped 5 bases from V and 5 bases from J, with 15 bases between.

The chain is built from TRBV27 and TRBJ1-6, with a tentative D call TRBD1 (5 bases). Germline V gives CDR1 MNHEY, CDR2 SMNVEV (reference sequence). Trimming stripped 2 bases from V and 9 bases from J, with 17 bases between. CDR3 length: 16 residues. CDR3 amino acids: CASSLLRDLESSPLHF. The CDR3 DNA reads as TGTGCCAGCAGTTTACTCAGGGACCTTGAGAGTTCACCCCTCCACTTT.

V usage is TRBV5-1 and J usage is TRBJ2-5; the D is unclear. Per germline, CDR1 SGHRS and CDR2 YFSETQ. Trimming shortened V by 0 bases and J by 3 bases, and 9 bases separated the two germline ends. The CDR3 spans 14 residues. As DNA, the CDR3 is TGCGCCAGCAGCTTGGAGGGATCCGAAGAGACCCAGTACTTC. This codes for CASSLEGSEETQYF.

The V gene is TRBV6-5, the J gene TRBJ2-1, with 7 bases aligning to TRBD1. In germline, CDR1 is MNHEY, CDR2 SVGAGI. The CDR3 is 14 amino acids. V was clipped by 2 bases and J by 5 bases; unmatched bases: 3. The DNA for the CDR3 is TGTGCCAGCAGTTACAGGGGGCGCAACAATGAGCAGTTCTTC. Encoded protein: CASSYRGRNNEQFF.

J is TRBJ2-3 and V is TRBV19; D remains ambiguous. CDR3 length equals 16 residues. Germline CDR1 LNHDA, CDR2 SQIVND (reference sequence). V lost 2 bases and J 1 base, leaving 13 bases between the germline ends. This chain's CDR3 is CASSIHMAARTDTQYF. CDR3 bases: TGTGCCAGTAGTATACATATGGCAGCTCGCACAGATACGCAGTATTTT.

The CDR3 spells CASSLTGLRDWEQYF. The CDR3 DNA is TGTGCCAGCAGCTTGACGGGACTTCGGGACTGGGAGCAGTACTTC. The gene calls are TRBV7-9 and TRBJ2-7, with a tentative D call TRBD2 (6 bases). From germline, CDR1 is SEHNR and CDR2 FQNEAQ (reference sequence). Trimming took off 3 bases at V and 7 bases at J, with 19 bases between the two ends. The CDR3 loop spans 15 amino acids.

CDR3 in amino acids: CASSSMKGLVGGRTDTQYF. The CDR3 DNA reads TGTGCCAGCAGCTCTATGAAGGGACTAGTCGGCGGCCGCACAGATACGCAGTATTTT. The chain uses TRBV7-2 and TRBJ2-3; 8 positions match TRBD2. The CDR3 spans 19 residues. J lost 1 base, V lost 4 bases, and 16 bases had no gene match. The germline CDR1 and CDR2 sequences are SGHTA and FQGNSA.

The V gene is TRBV7-8, the J gene TRBJ1-4; D uncertain. CDR1 and CDR2 (germline): SGHVS, FQNEAQ. The CDR3 runs to 17 residues. V was pared by 0 bases and J by 0 bases, with 11 bases between. CDR3 residues: CASSLAGFTATNEKLFF. The CDR3 DNA is TGTGCCAGCAGCTTAGCCGGTTTTACTGCAACTAATGAAAAACTGTTTTTT.

The CDR3: CASSEYPLNTEAFF. CDR3 DNA: TGTGCCAGCAGTGAATATCCCTTGAACACTGAAGCTTTCTTT. J is TRBJ1-1 and V is TRBV2; D gene uncertain. CDR1 and CDR2 (germline): SNHLY, FYNNEI. The CDR3 is 14 amino acids. The ends were cut back, 2 bases at V and 0 bases at J, with 7 bases in the middle.

The genes are TRBV7-2 and TRBJ1-3; possible D gene TRBD1, 5 bases. The V gene lost 3 bases and the J gene lost 3 bases, with 15 bases spanning the gap. This CDR3 spans 16 amino acids. CDR1 and CDR2 (germline): SGHTA, FQGNSA. Here the CDR3 reads CASSLFLGVVGNTIYF. CDR3 sequence (DNA): TGTGCCAGCAGCTTGTTTTTGGGGGTTGTTGGAAACACCATATATTTT.

In this sample, this clone turned up a few times. The chain links TRBV10-2 to TRBJ1-2; D is ambiguous. The CDR3 spans 15 residues. The V and J ends lost 0 bases and 8 bases respectively, with 16 bases between them. CDR1 and CDR2 from the germline V gene are WSHSY and SAAADI. The CDR3: CASSESGAAGGGYTF. The DNA of the CDR3 is TGCGCCAGCAGTGAGTCGGGAGCGGCAGGCGGAGGCTACACCTTC.

The chain carries TRBV5-1 and TRBJ2-7; 11 positions match TRBD1. The V gene end was trimmed by 4 bases and the J gene end by 7 bases; junction bases not matched to a gene: 10. This CDR3 is built from 15 residues. Germline CDR1 SGHRS, CDR2 YFSETQ. The CDR3 DNA reads as TGCGCCAGCAGCCGGGAAGGACAGGGGGCAGGTGAGCAGTACTTC. It is translated as CASSREGQGAGEQYF.

The gene calls are TRBV12-5 and TRBJ1-2, with D tentatively TRBD1 (5 bases). This CDR3 spans 15 amino acids. From germline, CDR1 is LGHNT and CDR2 FRNRAP. V was shortened by 1 base and J by 5 bases, with 14 bases between the two germline ends. This CDR3 is CASGLGARVLYGYTF. CDR3 nucleotide sequence: TGTGCTAGTGGTTTGGGGGCCAGGGTATTATATGGCTACACCTTC.

This chain joins TRBV10-1 and TRBJ2-7; D may correspond to TRBD1 or TRBD2 (6 bases each). From germline, CDR1 is WNHNN and CDR2 SYGVQD (reference sequence). V gave up 2 bases and J gave up 2 bases, with 13 bases separating them. The CDR3 runs 15 residues. The DNA for the CDR3 is TGCGCCAGCAGTGAGAGGGGAGGACAGACCTACGAGCAGTACTTC. Translating it yields CASSERGGQTYEQYF.